The source of this T cell receptor beta chain is a study of CD8 T cells in ankylosing spondylitis. Study-level points and caveats: In the blood and synovial fluid of reactive arthritis, some motif variants had been previously reported. Enrichment of disease-linked clones was reportedly significant in matched ankylosing spondylitis synovial fluid. Roughly eight highly homologous variants made up a TCR beta motif that seemed to typify ankylosing spondylitis blood.

This clonotype was detected only a few times. Its antigen is as yet unknown. With V trimmed by 7 bases and J by 5 bases, 7 bases remained unmatched. From germline, CDR1 is SQVTM and CDR2 ANQGSEA. The CDR3 length is 13 residues. Quantitative molecular-barcoded 5'-RACE generated the TCR beta libraries. MiXCR was run by TCRdb on the 5' RACE reads, yielding one entry per CDR3 protein. The data contain fewer than 400,000 distinct CDR3 sequences, 20% to 25% of them seen just once; the ten biggest clones take up 16%. The source of this sequence is a male donor with ankylosing spondylitis. The gene calls are TRBV29-1 and TRBJ2-2; 7 bases are shared with TRBD1. Source material: blood, either unsorted or a sorted T cell fraction (not recorded which). The CDR3 sequence: CSGNRDSTGELFF. CDR3 DNA sequence: TGCAGCGGAAACAGGGACAGTACCGGGGAGCTGTTTTTT.